This T cell receptor (beta chain) is drawn from a study of monozygotic twins with inflammatory bowel disease. Findings and caveats of the study: Healthy co-twins showed greater TCRbeta diversity (inverse Simpson) than IBD patients.

About this clonotype itself: Its antigen is still unknown.

Donors each contributed one blood sample measuring 2 to 2.5 ml. Template switching added UMIs carrying a 6-nucleotide sample barcode. TCRdb reworked the 5' RACE reads into one entry per CDR3 protein, no DNA. Found here are about 380,000 distinct CDR3 sequences; the top ten clones hold approximately 2.8%. The CDR3 loop spans 16 amino acids. The germline gives CDR1 DFQATT, CDR2 SNEGSKA (reference sequence). V gene TRBV20-1 combines with J gene TRBJ1-6. Sequenced input: blood. The sequence derives from a human donor with ulcerative colitis or Crohn's disease, or a healthy co-twin of an affected twin (not recorded which). The CDR3 spells CSARGLRNFSNSPLHF.